A selection of T cell receptor beta chains follows, all from one sample in a study of cytomegalovirus exposure and HLA in healthy donors. Measured with immunoSEQ multiplex PCR; TCRdb has only the in-frame clones, and not every one. Seen here are about 140,000 clones, around 84% observed once, and the top ten hold around 2.5%. Sequences were obtained from PBMCs. These receptors were collected from a man in his fifties or sixties in good health and CMV-seronegative. Both conserved end residues are part of each CDR3. A D gene is named only where the DNA matches it firmly. Clone sizes are given selectively: once, few, many, or a class where the clone is expanded.

V	D	J	size	CDR3	DNA
TRBV19	TRBD2	TRBJ2-7	NA	CASSRTSGYEQYF	TGTGCCAGTAGCAGGACTAGCGGCTACGAGCAGTACTTC
TRBV2	TRBD1	TRBJ2-1	NA	CATSGDRAYNEQFF	TGTGCCACCTCGGGGGACAGGGCCTACAATGAGCAGTTCTTC
TRBV27	TRBD2	TRBJ2-7	NA	CASSPQAGNPYEQYF	TGTGCCAGCAGTCCCCAAGCGGGAAACCCCTACGAGCAGTACTTC
TRBV28	NA	TRBJ2-7	NA	CASSFQGGSYEQYF	TGTGCCAGCAGTTTTCAAGGGGGCTCCTACGAGCAGTACTTC
TRBV5-1	NA	TRBJ2-7	NA	CASSPLPGPYEQYF	TGCGCCAGCAGCCCCCTCCCAGGCCCATACGAGCAGTACTTC
TRBV27	TRBD2	TRBJ2-7	NA	CASSRGLAIVYEQYF	TGTGCCAGCAGTAGAGGACTAGCGATAGTTTACGAGCAGTACTTC
TRBV9	NA	TRBJ2-3	NA	CASSVAGLPGTDTQYF	TGTGCCAGCAGCGTAGCTGGACTACCAGGCACAGATACGCAGTATTTT
TRBV9	NA	TRBJ2-2	NA	CASSPRELGNTGELFF	TGTGCCAGCAGCCCTCGTGAGCTCGGGAACACCGGGGAGCTGTTTTTT
TRBV7-2	NA	TRBJ2-7	few	CASSLEGSVAYEQYF	TGTGCCAGCAGCTTAGAGGGGTCAGTGGCCTACGAGCAGTACTTC
TRBV7-3	TRBD2	TRBJ2-5	NA	CASSPAGGQETQYF	TGTGCCAGCAGCCCGGCGGGGGGGCAAGAGACCCAGTACTTC
TRBV19	TRBD1	TRBJ1-1	NA	CASSIQTGVNTEAFF	TGTGCCAGTAGTATTCAGACAGGGGTGAACACTGAAGCTTTCTTT
TRBV7-6	TRBD1	TRBJ1-5	NA	CASSLGQGGQPQHF	TGTGCCAGCAGCTTAGGACAGGGCGGTCAGCCCCAGCATTTT
TRBV6-6	NA	TRBJ1-1	NA	CASSQPGDPEAFF	TGTGCCAGCAGCCAACCAGGGGACCCTGAAGCTTTCTTT
TRBV2	TRBD1	TRBJ2-7	once	CANSLTGGGYEQYF	TGTGCCAACTCCCTGACAGGGGGCGGTTACGAGCAGTACTTC
TRBV5-1	NA	TRBJ2-6	NA	CASSLAAESGANVLTF	TGCGCCAGCAGCTTGGCCGCAGAATCTGGGGCCAACGTCCTGACTTTC
TRBV4-2	TRBD2	TRBJ2-3	NA	CASSLAGETDTQYF	TGTGCCAGCAGCCTCGCGGGGGAGACAGATACGCAGTATTTT
TRBV5-4	TRBD2	TRBJ2-7	NA	CASSSHSGRVAYEQYF	TGTGCCAGCAGCTCGCATAGCGGGAGGGTGGCCTACGAGCAGTACTTC
TRBV6-1	TRBD2	TRBJ2-7	NA	CASSERGIFDEQYF	TGTGCCAGCAGTGAGCGGGGGATATTCGACGAGCAGTACTTC
TRBV5-8	NA	TRBJ1-5	NA	CASKVGGTPQHF	TGTGCCAGCAAGGTCGGAGGTACGCCCCAGCATTTT
TRBV19	NA	TRBJ2-3	many	CASSPTSTDTQYF	TGTGCCAGTAGTCCGACTAGCACAGATACGCAGTATTTT
TRBV7-3	TRBD1	TRBJ2-3	NA	CASSPGTGLVGTQYF	TGTGCCAGCAGCCCCGGGACAGGGCTTGTGGGGACGCAGTATTTT
TRBV5-1	NA	TRBJ2-5	NA	CASSLGLEKETQYF	TGCGCCAGCAGCTTGGGTCTAGAAAAAGAGACCCAGTACTTC
TRBV7-8	NA	TRBJ1-5	NA	CASSFGGRNQPQHF	TGTGCCAGCAGCTTTGGAGGGCGAAATCAGCCCCAGCATTTT
TRBV9	NA	TRBJ1-6	few	CASSDGQRADSPLHF	TGTGCCAGCAGCGATGGACAAAGGGCGGATTCACCCCTCCACTTT
TRBV4-1	NA	TRBJ1-1	few	CASSQAIRRTEAFF	TGCGCCAGCAGCCAGGCCATCAGGCGCACTGAAGCTTTCTTT
TRBV5-5	TRBD2	TRBJ2-7	NA	CASSLTSGGDYEQYF	TGTGCCAGCAGCCTTACTAGCGGGGGGGACTACGAGCAGTACTTC